The clone carrying this TCR beta chain came up a few times. The sample comes from a study of identical twins. Each CDR3 protein is one row after TCRdb ran MiXCR on the 5' RACE reads. The sample has about 530,000 distinct CDR3 sequences, about 20% seen once. The CDR3 spans 14 residues. Trimming took 3 bases from V and 2 from J; bases not matched to a gene: 2. Per the germline V gene, CDR1 is SQVTM and CDR2 is ANQGSEA. These data were also filed under a second study, of yellow fever vaccine responses in identical twins.

The chain uses TRBV29-1 and TRBJ2-1; 9 positions agree with TRBD2. The sequence came from a woman under 30 in good health. Material: CD4+ T cells sorted from blood. The CDR3 reads CSVEREGTYNEQFF. Here the CDR3 DNA reads TGCAGCGTTGAGCGGGAGGGAACCTACAATGAGCAGTTCTTC.